These T cell receptor beta chains were read from a single sample in a study of T-cell memory formation after mild COVID-19. TCRdb processed the 5' RACE reads anew with MiXCR; each CDR3 protein has one entry. Here the sample spans roughly 240,000 distinct CDR3 sequences, 15% to 20% being singletons. The sample taken for sequencing was PBMCs or a T cell subset sorted from them (not recorded which). The source of these receptors is a man aged 18 to 29 who had mild COVID-19 (a few samples of this study predate the infection). Cell type and time point are not known. CDR3s include the opening cysteine and the closing phenylalanine or tryptophan. The order of the fields is J gene, D gene, V gene, clone size, CDR3 DNA, CDR3 protein. A D gene is named only where the DNA matches it firmly. Some rows have no size entry. The others give once, few or many, or a class for an expanded clone.

>TRBJ2-1|-|TRBV12-3/TRBV12-4|-
TGTGCCAGCAGTTTTACCTCGGGGTCCTACAATGAGCAGTTCTTC
CASSFTSGSYNEQFF
>TRBJ2-1|TRBD2|TRBV5-1|-
TGCGCCAGCAGCCCCGGGACTAGCGGGGCCGCAGGGTGGTTCTTC
CASSPGTSGAAGWFF
>TRBJ2-1|TRBD1|TRBV7-8|-
TGTGCCAGCAGCTTTGCCATCTTCGGACAGGGCGGCAATGAGCAGTTCTTC
CASSFAIFGQGGNEQFF
>TRBJ2-5|TRBD1|TRBV5-1|few
TGCGCCAGCAGCCCAGGGGACAGTTCAGAGACCCAGTACTTC
CASSPGDSSETQYF
>TRBJ2-3|-|TRBV12-3/TRBV12-4|few
TGTGCCAGCATACGAAGGGATACGCAGTATTTT
CASIRRDTQYF
>TRBJ2-3|-|TRBV28|-
TGTGCCAGCACCCGCGTGGATACGCAGTATTTT
CASTRVDTQYF
>TRBJ2-3|-|TRBV6-5|few
TGTGCCAGCAGGCGATCTAGCACAGATACGCAGTATTTT
CASRRSSTDTQYF
>TRBJ2-4|-|TRBV7-9|-
TGTGCCAGCAGCTCCTCCACAGGGACAAACATTCAGTACTTC
CASSSSTGTNIQYF
>TRBJ1-5|TRBD1|TRBV3-1|-
TGTGCCAGCAGCCAAGCTACAGGGGAACAGCCCCAGCATTTT
CASSQATGEQPQHF
>TRBJ2-3|-|TRBV4-1|-
TGCGCCAGCAGCCAAGCAGGGACAGATACGCAGTATTTT
CASSQAGTDTQYF
>TRBJ2-7|-|TRBV27|many
TGTGCCAGCAGTGCAAAGTACGAGCAGTACTTC
CASSAKYEQYF
>TRBJ2-3|TRBD2|TRBV7-6|few
TGTGCCAGCAGCTTAGCGCCCCCACTAGCGGGGGGGCCGGATACGCAGTATTTT
CASSLAPPLAGGPDTQYF
>TRBJ1-6|-|TRBV12-3/TRBV12-4|-
TGTGCCAGCAGTTTTCTCCGGGGTTCACCCCTCCACTTT
CASSFLRGSPLHF
>TRBJ2-1|TRBD1|TRBV5-6|few
TGTGCCAGCAGTTTGTTCGGGACAGAGATTTACAATGAGCAGTTCTTC
CASSLFGTEIYNEQFF
>TRBJ1-1|-|TRBV27|-
TGTGCCAGCTTGCGGGGCAGTTCCTTCCAGAACACTGAAGCTTTCTTT
CASLRGSSFQNTEAFF
>TRBJ2-3|TRBD2|TRBV20-1|many
TGCAGTGCTCCGGGGGGGTTGGGGACAGATACGCAGTATTTT
CSAPGGLGTDTQYF
>TRBJ2-3|TRBD2|TRBV7-2|many
TGTGCCAGCAGCTTGGCGCTAGCGGCGAGCACAGATACGCAGTATTTT
CASSLALAASTDTQYF
>TRBJ1-1|-|TRBV27|-
TGTGCCAGCAGTTCAGGGTTCGGAGCTTTCTTT
CASSSGFGAFF
>TRBJ1-5|-|TRBV7-8|few
TGTGCCAGCAGCTTCAGGGGAGGTCAGCCCCAGCATTTT
CASSFRGGQPQHF
>TRBJ2-1|TRBD1|TRBV2|few
TGTGCCAGCGGGGACAGTGAGTATGCCAATGAGCAGTTCTTC
CASGDSEYANEQFF
>TRBJ2-1|TRBD1|TRBV7-2|few
TGTGCCAGCAGCACCTCCTGGACAGGGGCCTACAATGAGCAGTTCTTC
CASSTSWTGAYNEQFF
>TRBJ1-1|-|TRBV5-1|-
TGCGCCAGCAGCTGGGGACAACAGAACACTGAAGCTTTCTTT
CASSWGQQNTEAFF
>TRBJ2-7|-|TRBV20-1|-
TGCAGTGCTTCTTACCAGGGCCCACGCTACGAGCAGTACTTC
CSASYQGPRYEQYF
>TRBJ1-6|-|TRBV7-7|-
TGTGCCAGCAGCTTAATAGGAAGCTCCTATAATTCACCCCTCCACTTT
CASSLIGSSYNSPLHF